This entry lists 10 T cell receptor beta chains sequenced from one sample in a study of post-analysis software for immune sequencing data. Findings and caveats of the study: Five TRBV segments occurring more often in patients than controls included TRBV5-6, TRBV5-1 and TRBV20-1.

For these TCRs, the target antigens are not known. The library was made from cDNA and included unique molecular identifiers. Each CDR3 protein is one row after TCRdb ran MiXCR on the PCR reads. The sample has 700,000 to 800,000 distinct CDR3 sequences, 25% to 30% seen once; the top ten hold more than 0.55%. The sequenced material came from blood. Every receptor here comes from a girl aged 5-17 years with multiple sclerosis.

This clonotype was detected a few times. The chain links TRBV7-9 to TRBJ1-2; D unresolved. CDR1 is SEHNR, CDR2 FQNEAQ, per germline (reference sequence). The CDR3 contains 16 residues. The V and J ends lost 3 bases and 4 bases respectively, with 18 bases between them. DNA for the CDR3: TGTGCCAGCAGCTTCTCGCCCGGAGCCGCTCCCTATGGCTACACCTTC. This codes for CASSFSPGAAPYGYTF.

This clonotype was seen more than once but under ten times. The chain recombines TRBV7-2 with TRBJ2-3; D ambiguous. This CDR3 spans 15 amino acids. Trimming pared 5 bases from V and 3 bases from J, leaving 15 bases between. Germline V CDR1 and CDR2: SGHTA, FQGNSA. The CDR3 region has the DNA TGTGCCAGCAGCCCCATTGGAGAAGCGACAGATACGCAGTATTTT. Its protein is CASSPIGEATDTQYF.

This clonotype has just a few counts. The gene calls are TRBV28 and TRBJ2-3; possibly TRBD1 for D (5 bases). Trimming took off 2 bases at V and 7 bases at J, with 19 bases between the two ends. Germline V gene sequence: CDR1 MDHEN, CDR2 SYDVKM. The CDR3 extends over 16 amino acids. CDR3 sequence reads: CASSLAGWQGLHTQYF. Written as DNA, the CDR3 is TGTGCCAGCAGTTTAGCCGGTTGGCAGGGCCTACATACGCAGTATTTT.

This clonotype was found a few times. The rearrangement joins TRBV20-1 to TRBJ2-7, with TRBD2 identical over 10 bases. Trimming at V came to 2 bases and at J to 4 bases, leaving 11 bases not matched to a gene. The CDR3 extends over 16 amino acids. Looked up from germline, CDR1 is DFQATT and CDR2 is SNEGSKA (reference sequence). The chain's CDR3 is CSARSSELAGWYEQYF. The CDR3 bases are TGCAGTGCTAGATCGTCGGAACTAGCGGGATGGTACGAGCAGTACTTC.

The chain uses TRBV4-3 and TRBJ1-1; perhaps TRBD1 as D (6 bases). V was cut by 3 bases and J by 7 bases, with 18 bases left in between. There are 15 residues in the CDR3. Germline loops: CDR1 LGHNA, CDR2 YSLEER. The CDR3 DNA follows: TGCGCCAGCAGCCAGAGACAGGCACCCACGGTTGAAGCTTTCTTT. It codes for CASSQRQAPTVEAFF.

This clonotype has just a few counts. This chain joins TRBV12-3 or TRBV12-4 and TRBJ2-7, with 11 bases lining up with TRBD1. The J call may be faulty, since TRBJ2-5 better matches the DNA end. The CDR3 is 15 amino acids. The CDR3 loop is CASSTGQGAGETQYF. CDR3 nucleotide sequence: TGTGCCAGCAGCACTGGACAGGGGGCCGGAGAGACCCAGTACTTC.

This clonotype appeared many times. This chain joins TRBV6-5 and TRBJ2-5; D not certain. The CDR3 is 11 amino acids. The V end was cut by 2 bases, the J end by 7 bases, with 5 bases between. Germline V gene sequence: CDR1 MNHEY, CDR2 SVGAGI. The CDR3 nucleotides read TGTGCCAGCAGTTACACGGGGACCCAGTACTTC. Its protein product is CASSYTGTQYF.

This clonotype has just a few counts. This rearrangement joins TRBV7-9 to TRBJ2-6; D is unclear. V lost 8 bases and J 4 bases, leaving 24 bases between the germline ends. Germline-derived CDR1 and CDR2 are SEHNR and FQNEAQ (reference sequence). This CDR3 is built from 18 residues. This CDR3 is CASASLGIPGDGANVLTF. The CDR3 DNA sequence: TGTGCCAGCGCCTCCCTTGGTATACCCGGCGACGGGGCCAACGTCCTGACTTTC.

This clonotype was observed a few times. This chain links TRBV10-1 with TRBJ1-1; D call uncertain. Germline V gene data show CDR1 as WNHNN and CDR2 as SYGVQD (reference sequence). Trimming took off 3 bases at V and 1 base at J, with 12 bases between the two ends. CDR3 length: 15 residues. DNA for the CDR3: TGCGCCAGCAGTGACGGAGGACCGACGAACACTGAAGCTTTCTTT. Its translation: CASSDGGPTNTEAFF.

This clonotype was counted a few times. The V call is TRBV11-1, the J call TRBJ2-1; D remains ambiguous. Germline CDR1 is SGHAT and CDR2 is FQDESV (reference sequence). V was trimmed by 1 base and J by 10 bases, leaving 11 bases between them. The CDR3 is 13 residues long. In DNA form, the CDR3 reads TGTGCCAGCAGCTTAGGTCTTTCAAGGGAGCAGTTCTTC. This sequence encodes CASSLGLSREQFF.